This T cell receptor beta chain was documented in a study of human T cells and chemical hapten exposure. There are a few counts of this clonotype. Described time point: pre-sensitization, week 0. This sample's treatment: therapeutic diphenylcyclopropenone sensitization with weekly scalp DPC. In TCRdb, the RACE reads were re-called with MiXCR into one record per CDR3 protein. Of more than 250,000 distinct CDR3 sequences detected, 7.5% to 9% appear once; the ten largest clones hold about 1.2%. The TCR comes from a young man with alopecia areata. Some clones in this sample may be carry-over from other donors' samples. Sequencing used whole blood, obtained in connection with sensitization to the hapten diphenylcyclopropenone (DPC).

Here the CDR3 reads CAISGQGSLSGFSYEQYV. CDR3 DNA: TGCGCCATTTCGGGACAGGGTTCCCTGAGCGGGTTTTCCTACGAGCAGTACGTC. The chain uses TRBV10-1 and TRBJ2-7; the match to TRBD1 covers 9 bases. The J segment lost 1 base and the V segment lost 10 bases, leaving 20 bases of the junction unmatched. The germline CDR1 and CDR2 sequences are WNHNN and SYGVQD (reference sequence). CDR3 length: 18 amino acids.